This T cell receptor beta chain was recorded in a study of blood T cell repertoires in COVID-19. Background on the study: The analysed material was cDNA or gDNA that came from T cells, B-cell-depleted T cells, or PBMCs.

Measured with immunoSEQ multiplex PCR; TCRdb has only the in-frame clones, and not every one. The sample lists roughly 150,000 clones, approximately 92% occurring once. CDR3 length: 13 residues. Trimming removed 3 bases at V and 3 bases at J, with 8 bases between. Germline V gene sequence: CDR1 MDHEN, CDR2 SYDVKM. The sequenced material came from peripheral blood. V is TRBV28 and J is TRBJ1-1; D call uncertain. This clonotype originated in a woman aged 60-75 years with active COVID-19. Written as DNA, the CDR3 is TGTGCCAGCAGTTTCTACCTAGACACTGAAGCTTTCTTT. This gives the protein CASSFYLDTEAFF.